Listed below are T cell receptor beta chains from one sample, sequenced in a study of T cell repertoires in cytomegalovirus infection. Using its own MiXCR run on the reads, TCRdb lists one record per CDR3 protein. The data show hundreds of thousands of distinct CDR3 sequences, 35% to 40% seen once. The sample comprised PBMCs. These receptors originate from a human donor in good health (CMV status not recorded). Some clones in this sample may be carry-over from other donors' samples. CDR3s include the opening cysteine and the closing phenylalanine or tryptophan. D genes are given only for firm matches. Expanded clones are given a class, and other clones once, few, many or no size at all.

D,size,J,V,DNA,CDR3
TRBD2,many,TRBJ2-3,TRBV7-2,TGTGCCAGCAGCCTCCGGACTAGCGGGAGTTCCCCCTCCACAGATACGCAGTATTTT,CASSLRTSGSSPSTDTQYF
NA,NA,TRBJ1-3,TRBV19,TGTGCCAGTAGTCCGGGACGGACTCTTTCTGGAAACACCATATATTTT,CASSPGRTLSGNTIYF
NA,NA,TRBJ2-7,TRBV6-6,TGTGCCAGCAGTTACTCAGCTAGACCTGAGCAGTACTTC,CASSYSARPEQYF
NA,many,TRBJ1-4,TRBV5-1,TGCGCCAGCAGCAGAGGACGGGAAGAAAAACTGTTTTTT,CASSRGREEKLFF
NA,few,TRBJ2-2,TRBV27,TGTGCCAGCAGTTTAGCACCTAGCGTGAACACCGGGGAGCTGTTTTTT,CASSLAPSVNTGELFF
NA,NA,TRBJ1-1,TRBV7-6,TGTGCCAGCAGCCCCCCTCGAGGGATGAACACTGAAGCTTTCTTT,CASSPPRGMNTEAFF
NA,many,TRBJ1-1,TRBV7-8,TGTGCCAGCAGCCCAGACACTGAAGCTTTCTTT,CASSPDTEAFF
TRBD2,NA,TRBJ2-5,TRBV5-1,TGCGCCAGCAGCTATTCTAGCGGACAAGGGACCCAGTACTTC,CASSYSSGQGTQYF
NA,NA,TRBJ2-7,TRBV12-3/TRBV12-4,TGTGCCAGCAGTTTGAATGGCATCGAGCAGTACTTC,CASSLNGIEQYF
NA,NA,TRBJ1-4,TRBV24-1,TGTGCCACCAGTGCCGGACCGTATAATGAAAAACTGTTTTTT,CATSAGPYNEKLFF
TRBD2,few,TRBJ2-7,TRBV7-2,TGTGCCAGCAGTCAGACTAGCGGGGGGGCCTCCTACGAGCAGTACTTC,CASSQTSGGASYEQYF
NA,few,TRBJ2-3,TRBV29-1,TGCAGCGCCGTAAGGCAGACTAGCACAGATACGCAGTATTTT,CSAVRQTSTDTQYF
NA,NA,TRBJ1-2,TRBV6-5,TGTGCCAGCAGCCCCTTTACCGCGGCCCGCGGCTACACCTTC,CASSPFTAARGYTF
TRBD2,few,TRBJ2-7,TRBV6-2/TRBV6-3,TGTGCCAGCAGCCCTTGGGACGCGCGGAGCGGGAGCGTTTACGAGCAGTACTTC,CASSPWDARSGSVYEQYF
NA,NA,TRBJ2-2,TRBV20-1,TGCAGTGCTCTCCTCGGGAGAGGCTACACCGGGGAGCTGTTTTTT,CSALLGRGYTGELFF
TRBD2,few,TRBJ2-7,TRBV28,TGTGCCAGCAGTTTGGTCGGAGCGGGAGGAGCCTACGAGCAGTACTTC,CASSLVGAGGAYEQYF
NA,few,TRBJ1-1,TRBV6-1,TGTGGGGGGGGCCAGCTTGTTTTTAACACTGAAGCTTTCTTT,CGGGQLVFNTEAFF
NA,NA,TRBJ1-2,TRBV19,TGTGCCAGTAGTATTAGATTGCGGAGCTATGGCTACACCTTC,CASSIRLRSYGYTF
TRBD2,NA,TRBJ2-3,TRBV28,TGTGCCAGCATCGGAGGACTAGCGCCCTATGAGGCAGATACGCAGTATTTT,CASIGGLAPYEADTQYF
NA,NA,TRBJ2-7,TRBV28,TGTGCCAGCGCATTACGACAGGTCCTACCCTACGAGCAGTACTTC,CASALRQVLPYEQYF
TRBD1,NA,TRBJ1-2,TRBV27,TGTGCCAGCAGCCCGACAGGGTTTAGCTATGGCTACACCTTC,CASSPTGFSYGYTF
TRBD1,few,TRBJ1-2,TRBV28,TGTGCCAGCAGTGGGACAGATTTTTATGGCTACACCTTC,CASSGTDFYGYTF
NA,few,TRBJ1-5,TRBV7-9,TGTGCCTCCCCAGGGGAGGAAGGCAATCAGCCCCAGCATTTT,CASPGEEGNQPQHF
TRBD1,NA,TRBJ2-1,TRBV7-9,TGTGCCAGCAGCCCGCCTGGACAGGTCTTTGAGCAGTTCTTC,CASSPPGQVFEQFF
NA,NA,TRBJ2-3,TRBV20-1,TGCAGTGCTAGGGAAATGAGGAGCACAGATACGCAGTATTTT,CSAREMRSTDTQYF
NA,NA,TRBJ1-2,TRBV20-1,TGCAGTGCTAGAGATTTAGGAAAACTCGCTAACTATGGCTACACCTTC,CSARDLGKLANYGYTF
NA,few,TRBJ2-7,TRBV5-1,TGCGCCAGCAGCCAAGGGGCCTTGGGCCTCTACGAGCAGTACTTC,CASSQGALGLYEQYF
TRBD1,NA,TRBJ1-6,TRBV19,TGTGCCAGTACCCTCAGGGGGGCAAGAAGCTCCTATAATTCACCCCTCCACTTT,CASTLRGARSSYNSPLHF
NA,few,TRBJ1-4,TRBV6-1,TGTGCCAGCAGAACAGGACGCTCGAGGGCCAATGAAAAACTGTTTTTT,CASRTGRSRANEKLFF
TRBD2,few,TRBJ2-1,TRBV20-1,TGCAGTGCTAGAGATCTAGACACTAGCGGGAGTATTTACAATGAGCAGTTCTTC,CSARDLDTSGSIYNEQFF
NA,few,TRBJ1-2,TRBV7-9,TGTGCCAGCAGCCCGCTGGCTGTCTATGGCTACACCTTC,CASSPLAVYGYTF
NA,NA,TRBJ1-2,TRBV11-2,TGTGCCAGCAGCCCCATTAGGAGACAGGAAGATGGCTGCACCTTC,CASSPIRRQEDGCTF
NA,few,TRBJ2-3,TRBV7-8,TGTGCCAGCAGCCCAATCCAGCCCGGACCAGATACGCAGTATTTT,CASSPIQPGPDTQYF
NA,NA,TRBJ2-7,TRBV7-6,TGTGCCAGCAGCACAACGGAGTCAGGGAATTACGAGCAGTACTTC,CASSTTESGNYEQYF
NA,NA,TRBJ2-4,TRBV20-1,TGCAGTGCTAGAGAGACGGAATTAGCCAAAAACATTCAGTACTTC,CSARETELAKNIQYF
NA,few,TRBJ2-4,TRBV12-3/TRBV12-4,TGTGCCAGCACCCATGGGACGGGAAGTGTCGCCAAAAACATTCAGTACTTC,CASTHGTGSVAKNIQYF
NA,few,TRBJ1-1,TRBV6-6,TGTGCCAGCACAGAAGGGGTGAACACTGAAGCTTTCTTT,CASTEGVNTEAFF
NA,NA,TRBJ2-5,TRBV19,TGTGCCAGTAGTATCAGCGGTCTGGACCAAGAGACCCAGTACTTC,CASSISGLDQETQYF
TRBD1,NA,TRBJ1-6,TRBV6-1,TGTGCCAGCAGTGAAGGGGACAGGGATAATTCACCCCTCCACTTT,CASSEGDRDNSPLHF
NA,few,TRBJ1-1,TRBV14,TGTGCCAGCAGCCTAAGAACAGGGCGGAGGGACACTGAAGCTTTCTTT,CASSLRTGRRDTEAFF
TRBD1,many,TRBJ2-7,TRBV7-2,TGTGCCAGCAGCCAGCCGGGACAGTCCTACGAGCAGTACTTC,CASSQPGQSYEQYF
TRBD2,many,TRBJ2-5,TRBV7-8,TGTGCCAGCAGCTCCCCCAGCGGGGCAGAGACCCAGTACTTC,CASSSPSGAETQYF